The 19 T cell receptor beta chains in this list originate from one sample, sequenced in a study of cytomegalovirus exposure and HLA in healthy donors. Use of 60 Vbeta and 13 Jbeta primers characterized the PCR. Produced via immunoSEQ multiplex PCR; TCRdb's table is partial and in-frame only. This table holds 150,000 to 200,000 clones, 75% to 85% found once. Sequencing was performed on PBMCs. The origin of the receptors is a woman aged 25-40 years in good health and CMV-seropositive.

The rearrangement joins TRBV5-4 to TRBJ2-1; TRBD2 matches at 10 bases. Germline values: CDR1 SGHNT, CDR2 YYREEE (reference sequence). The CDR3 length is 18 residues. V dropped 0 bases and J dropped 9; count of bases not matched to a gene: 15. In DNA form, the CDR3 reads TGTGCCAGCAGCTTGGGCACAAGCGGGAGGGCCATGTGGGGTGAGCAGTTCTTC. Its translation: CASSLGTSGRAMWGEQFF.

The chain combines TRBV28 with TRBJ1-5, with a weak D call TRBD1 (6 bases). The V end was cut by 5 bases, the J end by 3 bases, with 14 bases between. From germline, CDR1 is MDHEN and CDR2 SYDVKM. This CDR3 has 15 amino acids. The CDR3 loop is CASSPYTGYNQPQHF. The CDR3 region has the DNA TGTGCCAGCAGTCCCTACACAGGGTACAATCAGCCCCAGCATTTT.

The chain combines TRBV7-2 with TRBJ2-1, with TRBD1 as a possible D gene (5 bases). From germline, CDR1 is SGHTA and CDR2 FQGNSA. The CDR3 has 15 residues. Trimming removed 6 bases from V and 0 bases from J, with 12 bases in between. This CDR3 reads CASRPGRGSYNEQFF. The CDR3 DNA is TGTGCCAGCAGGCCAGGTAGGGGCTCCTACAATGAGCAGTTCTTC.

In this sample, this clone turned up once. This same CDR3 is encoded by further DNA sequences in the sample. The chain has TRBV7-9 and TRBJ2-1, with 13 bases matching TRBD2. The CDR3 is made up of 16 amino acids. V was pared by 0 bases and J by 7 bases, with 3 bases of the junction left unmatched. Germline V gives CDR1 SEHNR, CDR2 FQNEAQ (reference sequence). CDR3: CASSLAPLAGGNEQFF. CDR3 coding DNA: TGTGCCAGCAGCTTAGCGCCACTAGCGGGAGGGAATGAGCAGTTCTTC.

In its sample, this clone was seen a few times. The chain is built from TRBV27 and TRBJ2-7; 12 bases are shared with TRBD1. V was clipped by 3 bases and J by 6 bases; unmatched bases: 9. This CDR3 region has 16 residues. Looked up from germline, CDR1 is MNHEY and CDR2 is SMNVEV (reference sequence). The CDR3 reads CASSFLLGQGAGEQYF. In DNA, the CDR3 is TGTGCCAGCAGTTTCCTATTGGGACAGGGGGCGGGCGAGCAGTACTTC.

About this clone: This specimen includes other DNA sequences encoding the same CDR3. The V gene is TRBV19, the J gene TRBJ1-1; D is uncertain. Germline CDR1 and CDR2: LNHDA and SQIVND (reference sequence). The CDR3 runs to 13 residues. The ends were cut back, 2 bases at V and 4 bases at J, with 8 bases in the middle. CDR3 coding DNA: TGTGCCAGTAGTATATGGGGAGGCACTGAAGCTTTCTTT. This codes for CASSIWGGTEAFF.

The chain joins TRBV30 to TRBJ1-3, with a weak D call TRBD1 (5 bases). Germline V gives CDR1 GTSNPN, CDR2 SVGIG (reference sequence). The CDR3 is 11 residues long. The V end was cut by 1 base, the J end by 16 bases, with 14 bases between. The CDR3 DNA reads TGTGCCTGGAGTGGTGGGGGAGGGTGTTATTTT. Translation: CAWSGGGGCYF.

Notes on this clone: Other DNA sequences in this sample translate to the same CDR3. The CDR3 is CASSFSRGAFF. The CDR3 nucleotides read TGTGCCAGCAGTTTCAGCAGGGGAGCTTTCTTT. V and J are TRBV28 and TRBJ1-1; TRBD1 might be the D (6 bases). This CDR3 has 11 amino acids. Trimming took 3 bases from V and 10 from J, leaving 9 bases between them. CDR1 and CDR2 from the germline V gene are MDHEN and SYDVKM.

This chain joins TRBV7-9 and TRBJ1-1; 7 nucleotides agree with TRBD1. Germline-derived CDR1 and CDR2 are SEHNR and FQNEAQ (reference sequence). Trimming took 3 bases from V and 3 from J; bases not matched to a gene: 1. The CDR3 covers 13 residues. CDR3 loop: CASSLDRYTEAFF. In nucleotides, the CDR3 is TGTGCCAGCAGCTTGGACAGGTACACTGAAGCTTTCTTT.

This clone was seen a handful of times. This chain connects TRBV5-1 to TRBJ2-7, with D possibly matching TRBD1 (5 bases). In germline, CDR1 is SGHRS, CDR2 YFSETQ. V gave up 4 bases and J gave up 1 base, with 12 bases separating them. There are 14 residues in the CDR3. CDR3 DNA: TGCGCCAGCAGCCCTAGACAGTCATCCTACGAGCAGTACTTC. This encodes CASSPRQSSYEQYF.

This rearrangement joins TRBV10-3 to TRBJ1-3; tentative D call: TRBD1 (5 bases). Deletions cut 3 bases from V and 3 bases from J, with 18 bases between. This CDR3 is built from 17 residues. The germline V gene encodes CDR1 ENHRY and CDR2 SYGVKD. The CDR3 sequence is CAISDSPAGIGGNTIYF. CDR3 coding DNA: TGTGCCATCAGTGACTCGCCTGCAGGGATCGGTGGAAACACCATATATTTT.

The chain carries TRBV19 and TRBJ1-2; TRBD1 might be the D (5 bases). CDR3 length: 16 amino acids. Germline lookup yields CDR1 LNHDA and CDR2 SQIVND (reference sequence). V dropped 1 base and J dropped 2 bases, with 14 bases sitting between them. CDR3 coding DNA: TGTGCCAGTAGTATAGCGGGCGGGACGGCAAACTATGGCTACACCTTC. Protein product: CASSIAGGTANYGYTF.

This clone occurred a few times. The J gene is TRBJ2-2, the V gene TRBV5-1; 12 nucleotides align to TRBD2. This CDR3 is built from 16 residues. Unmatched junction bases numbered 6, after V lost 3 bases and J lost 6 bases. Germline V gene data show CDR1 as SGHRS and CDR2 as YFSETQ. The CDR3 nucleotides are TGCGCCAGCAGCTCGACTAGCGGGAGACCCCCCGGGGAGCTGTTTTTT. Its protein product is CASSSTSGRPPGELFF.

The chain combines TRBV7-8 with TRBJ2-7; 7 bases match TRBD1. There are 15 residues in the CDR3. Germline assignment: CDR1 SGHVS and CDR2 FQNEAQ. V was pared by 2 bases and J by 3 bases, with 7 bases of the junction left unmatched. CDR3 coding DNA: TGTGCCAGCAGCTTACCTTCGACAGGGTTCTACGAGCAGTACTTC. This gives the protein CASSLPSTGFYEQYF.

CDR3 residues: CASSYGLATVDEQFF. CDR3 nucleotides: TGTGCCAGCAGCTACGGACTAGCGACTGTGGATGAGCAGTTCTTC. The chain recombines TRBV7-3 with TRBJ2-1, with 9 nucleotides matching TRBD2. V lost 4 bases to trimming and J lost 8 bases; unmatched junction nucleotides: 9. The CDR3 runs 15 residues. The germline CDR1 and CDR2 sequences are SGHTA and FQGTGA.

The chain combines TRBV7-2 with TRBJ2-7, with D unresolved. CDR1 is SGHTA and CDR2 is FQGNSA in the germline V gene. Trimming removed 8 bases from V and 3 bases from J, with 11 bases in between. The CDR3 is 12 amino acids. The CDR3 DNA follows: TGTGCCAGCTCAACCTACGGCTACGAGCAGTACTTC. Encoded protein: CASSTYGYEQYF.

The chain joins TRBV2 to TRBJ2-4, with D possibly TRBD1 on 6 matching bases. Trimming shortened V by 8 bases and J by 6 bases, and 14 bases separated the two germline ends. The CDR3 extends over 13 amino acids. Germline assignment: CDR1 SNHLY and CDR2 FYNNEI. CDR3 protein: CASLDLQGNIQYF. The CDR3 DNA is TGTGCCAGCTTAGATTTACAGGGAAACATTCAGTACTTC.

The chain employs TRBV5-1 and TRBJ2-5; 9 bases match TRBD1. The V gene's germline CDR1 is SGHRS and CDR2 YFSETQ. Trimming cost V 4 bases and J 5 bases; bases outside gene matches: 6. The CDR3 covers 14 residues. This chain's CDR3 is CASSATGGQETQYF. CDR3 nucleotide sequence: TGCGCCAGCAGCGCCACAGGGGGCCAGGAGACCCAGTACTTC.

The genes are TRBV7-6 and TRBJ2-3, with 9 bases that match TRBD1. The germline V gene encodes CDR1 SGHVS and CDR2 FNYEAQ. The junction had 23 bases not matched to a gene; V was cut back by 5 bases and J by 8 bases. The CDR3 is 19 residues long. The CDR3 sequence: CASSGRPGTGFRSVGTQYF. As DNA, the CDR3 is TGTGCCAGCAGCGGACGTCCCGGGACAGGGTTTAGGTCAGTGGGTACGCAGTATTTT.